Listed below are T cell receptor beta chains from one sample, sequenced in a study of neurological immune-mediated disorders. TCRdb re-called the 5' RACE reads with MiXCR, one entry per CDR3 protein. The repertoire holds roughly 70,000 distinct CDR3 sequences, with about 4.2% as singletons. The sequenced sample consisted of PBMCs. The source is a young man with multiple sclerosis. The CDR3 runs from the conserved cysteine through the conserved F or W. The D gene is left open where the match is weak. Where a row states a size, it is once, few, many or the class of an expanded clone; other rows omit it.

d_gene	j_gene	abundance	v_gene	len	CDR3nt	CDR3aa
TRBD1	TRBJ2-7	many	TRBV5-1	15	TGCGCCAGCAGCCAACAAGGGGACAGGTCTGCCGAGCAGTACTTC	CASSQQGDRSAEQYF
.	TRBJ2-1	many	TRBV6-2/TRBV6-3	14	TGTGCCAGCAGTCCGGGAAAGGATTACAATGAGCAGTTCTTC	CASSPGKDYNEQFF
.	TRBJ2-1	few	TRBV6-5	9	TGTGCCAGCACAAATGAGCAGTTCTTC	CASTNEQFF
.	TRBJ1-1	many	TRBV4-1	13	TGCGCCAGCAGCCCGGACTGGAACACTGAAGCTTTCTTT	CASSPDWNTEAFF
.	TRBJ1-5	many	TRBV6-2/TRBV6-3	12	TGTGCCAGCAGTTACCGAGACGGACCTCAGCATTTT	CASSYRDGPQHF
.	TRBJ2-4	many	TRBV20-1	13	TGCAGTGCTAGCGGTAACTTGGGGAACATTCAGTACTTC	CSASGNLGNIQYF
.	TRBJ1-2	many	TRBV6-5	13	TGTGCCAGCAGTCTGCGGACGGGTCCGGGCTACACCTTC	CASSLRTGPGYTF
TRBD2	TRBJ2-3	many	TRBV12-3/TRBV12-4	14	TGTGCCAGCAGACGACTAGCGGGCACAGATACGCAGTATTTT	CASRRLAGTDTQYF
TRBD1	TRBJ1-1	many	TRBV12-3/TRBV12-4	12	TGTGCCAGCAGTCCCTGGGACAGAGAAGCTTTCTTT	CASSPWDREAFF
TRBD1	TRBJ2-1	many	TRBV12-5	15	TGTGCTAGTGGTTCGACAGGGGAACGGGTCAATGAGCAGTTCTTC	CASGSTGERVNEQFF
.	TRBJ2-1	many	TRBV11-2	16	TGTGCCAGCAGCTTCATCCGACAGGGAGGATACAATGAGCAGTTCTTC	CASSFIRQGGYNEQFF
TRBD2	TRBJ2-1	many	TRBV12-3/TRBV12-4	17	TGTGCCAGCAGTATCCCCTGGAAGCGGGGGGGTATAAATGAGCAGTTCTTC	CASSIPWKRGGINEQFF
TRBD1	TRBJ1-1	many	TRBV10-3	14	TGTGCCATCAGTCTAGGGGGCGAATCCACTGAAGCTTTCTTT	CAISLGGESTEAFF
TRBD2	TRBJ2-1	many	TRBV7-2	14	TGTGCCAGCAGTAGAGGACTAGCGGCGAATGAGCAGTTCTTC	CASSRGLAANEQFF
.	TRBJ1-1	many	TRBV11-2	13	TGTGCCAGCAGCTTAGTCCAGAACACTGAAGCTTTCTTT	CASSLVQNTEAFF
.	TRBJ2-7	many	TRBV29-1	15	TGCAGCGTTGAAGATGTGCGGGTTGGGTCCTACGAGCAGTACTTC	CSVEDVRVGSYEQYF
.	TRBJ2-3	many	TRBV27	15	TGTGCCAGCAGTAACTTGGGGGGAAGCACAGATACGCAGTATTTT	CASSNLGGSTDTQYF
TRBD2	TRBJ2-1	few	TRBV20-1	14	TGCAGTGCTAGGGGACTAGCGGGGGTTGGGGAGCAGTTCTTC	CSARGLAGVGEQFF
.	TRBJ2-3	.	TRBV12-5	12	TGTGCTAGTGGTGCAACCACAGATACGCAGTATTTT	CASGATTDTQYF
.	TRBJ2-7	many	TRBV12-3/TRBV12-4	15	TGTGCCAGCAGTTTAGCGGGCAGTAGCTCCTACGAGCAGTACTTC	CASSLAGSSSYEQYF
TRBD2	TRBJ2-1	few	TRBV6-1	13	TGTGCCAGCAGTGGGGAGGGACTAGGCGAGCAGTTCTTC	CASSGEGLGEQFF
TRBD2	TRBJ2-6	many	TRBV20-1	15	TGCAGTGCCCCGGCGGGGGGCGGTGGGGCCAACGTCCTGACTTTC	CSAPAGGGGANVLTF
TRBD1	TRBJ2-4	.	TRBV7-8	14	TGTGCCAGTGGGACAGGTGTAGCCAAAAACATTCAGTACTTC	CASGTGVAKNIQYF
TRBD1	TRBJ1-1	many	TRBV5-1	15	TGCGCCAGCAGCTTGATCGGACAGGGGAACACTGAAGCTTTCTTT	CASSLIGQGNTEAFF
.	TRBJ1-4	many	TRBV7-9	14	TGTGCCAGCAGCACCGTATCGACTAATGAAAAACTGTTTTTT	CASSTVSTNEKLFF
.	TRBJ2-5	many	TRBV10-3	15	TGTGCCATCAGTGAGACCAACAGGGTTAGCGAGACCCAGTACTTC	CAISETNRVSETQYF
.	TRBJ2-3	few	TRBV7-6	16	TGTGCCAGCAGCTACCCGCGAGGCCACAGCACAGATACGCAGTATTTT	CASSYPRGHSTDTQYF
.	TRBJ2-1	many	TRBV20-1	15	TGCAGTGCTACAGGTGGGCTACCCTCCTACAATGAGCAGTTCTTC	CSATGGLPSYNEQFF
TRBD1	TRBJ2-7	many	TRBV5-6	14	TGTGCCAGCAGCTTGGTGACAGGGAGTCTCGAGCAGTACTTC	CASSLVTGSLEQYF
.	TRBJ1-1	.	TRBV20-1	12	TGCAGTGCTGTAAAGGGGCACACTGAAGCTTTCTTT	CSAVKGHTEAFF
.	TRBJ1-1	many	TRBV12-3/TRBV12-4	13	TGTGCCAGCAGTTTGATGGAGGGTCTTGAAGCTTTCTTT	CASSLMEGLEAFF
.	TRBJ2-5	many	TRBV20-1	14	TGCAGTGCTAGGATTTCAGGGAGGCAAGAGACCCAGTACTTC	CSARISGRQETQYF
TRBD2	TRBJ2-3	many	TRBV29-1	15	TGCAGCGCCCACTCCGGGACTAGCGGGCCAGATACGCAGTATTTT	CSAHSGTSGPDTQYF
.	TRBJ1-1	.	TRBV20-1	13	TGCAGTGCTAGAGGCGAATGGAACACTGAAGCTTTCTTT	CSARGEWNTEAFF
TRBD2	TRBJ2-3	many	TRBV20-1	14	TGCAGTGCTAGGGGACTAGCGATTTCGGATACGCAGTATTTT	CSARGLAISDTQYF
TRBD1	TRBJ1-5	few	TRBV18	14	TGTGCCAGCTCGCCGGACAGGTCCAATCAGCCCCAGCATTTT	CASSPDRSNQPQHF
.	TRBJ1-1	many	TRBV5-1	13	TGCGCCAGCAGAAAGGAGGGGTACACTGAAGCTTTCTTT	CASRKEGYTEAFF
.	TRBJ1-1	many	TRBV4-1	14	TGCGCCAGCAGCCAATGGCCGATGGGCACTGAAGCTTTCTTT	CASSQWPMGTEAFF
TRBD1	TRBJ1-6	many	TRBV7-2	14	TGTGCCAGCAGATCGGACAGGAATAATTCACCCCTCCACTTT	CASRSDRNNSPLHF
.	TRBJ2-4	many	TRBV5-1	15	TGCGCCAGCAGCTTGGGGGAAAGGAATCAAAACATTCAGTACTTC	CASSLGERNQNIQYF
.	TRBJ2-7	many	TRBV20-1	13	TGCAGTGCTAGACAGCCCAGCTCCTACGAGCAGTACTTC	CSARQPSSYEQYF
.	TRBJ1-2	few	TRBV12-3/TRBV12-4	13	TGTGCCAGCCGCGGACCTGGACCCTATGGCTACACCTTC	CASRGPGPYGYTF
.	TRBJ2-1	few	TRBV7-2	14	TGTGCCAGCAGCTTCGTTGGTACGGGAAATGAGCAGTTCTTC	CASSFVGTGNEQFF
.	TRBJ2-3	few	TRBV7-2	14	TGTGCCAGCAGCTTAGGACCAGCCACCGATACGCAGTATTTT	CASSLGPATDTQYF
TRBD1	TRBJ1-2	many	TRBV29-1	14	TGCAGCGTTAAAGCCGGGACAGGGAACTATGGCTACACCTTC	CSVKAGTGNYGYTF
.	TRBJ2-7	many	TRBV20-1	13	TGCAGTGCTAGCGGGGCGCGCGCCTACGAGCAGTACTTC	CSASGARAYEQYF
TRBD1	TRBJ2-1	.	TRBV20-1	15	TGCAGTGCCACGGTAGCGGGGACAGGGGGCAATGAGCAGTTCTTC	CSATVAGTGGNEQFF
TRBD1	TRBJ2-5	many	TRBV12-3/TRBV12-4	13	TGTGCCAGCAGTTCGACAGGGGAGAAGACCCAGTACTTC	CASSSTGEKTQYF
.	TRBJ2-7	many	TRBV12-3/TRBV12-4	13	TGTGCCAGCACCCAGGAGCTTTCCTACGAGCAGTACTTC	CASTQELSYEQYF
.	TRBJ1-2	.	TRBV27	15	TGTGCCAGCAGACAGGGTGGACTTAATACCTATGGCTACACCTTC	CASRQGGLNTYGYTF
.	TRBJ1-1	many	TRBV5-1	13	TGCGCCAGCAGGGGAGAAGGTTTTACTGAAGCTTTCTTT	CASRGEGFTEAFF
TRBD1	TRBJ1-2	many	TRBV28	14	TGTGCCAGCAGTACAGGGGGTGATTACTATGGCTACACCTTC	CASSTGGDYYGYTF
.	TRBJ1-5	many	TRBV3-1	15	TGTGCCAGCAGCCGTTCCCAGCGGCCTAAACAGCCCCAGCATTTT	CASSRSQRPKQPQHF
.	TRBJ2-3	many	TRBV20-1	11	TGCAGTGCTAGAGGGGGGGATACGCAGTATTTT	CSARGGDTQYF
TRBD1	TRBJ1-5	.	TRBV6-6	14	TGTGCCAGCAGCTGGGGACAGGGAGGCCGGCCCCAGAATTTT	CASSWGQGGRPQNF
.	TRBJ1-1	many	TRBV7-9	14	TGTGCCAGCAGCTTAAATGCAGGGAACACTGAAGCTTTCTTT	CASSLNAGNTEAFF
.	TRBJ2-4	many	TRBV5-1	15	TGCGCCAGCAGCTTGGTGACGCAGGGTGGAAACATTCAGTACTTC	CASSLVTQGGNIQYF
.	TRBJ2-3	many	TRBV6-5	12	TGTGCCAATCATGAGGTCCGAGATACGCAGTATTTT	CANHEVRDTQYF
TRBD2	TRBJ2-3	many	TRBV5-4	15	TGTGCCAGCAGCCGAGGGACTAGCAACTCAGATACGCAGTATTTT	CASSRGTSNSDTQYF
TRBD1	TRBJ1-2	many	TRBV2	13	TGTGCCACCCGGACAGGGATCGGGTATGGCTACACCTTC	CATRTGIGYGYTF